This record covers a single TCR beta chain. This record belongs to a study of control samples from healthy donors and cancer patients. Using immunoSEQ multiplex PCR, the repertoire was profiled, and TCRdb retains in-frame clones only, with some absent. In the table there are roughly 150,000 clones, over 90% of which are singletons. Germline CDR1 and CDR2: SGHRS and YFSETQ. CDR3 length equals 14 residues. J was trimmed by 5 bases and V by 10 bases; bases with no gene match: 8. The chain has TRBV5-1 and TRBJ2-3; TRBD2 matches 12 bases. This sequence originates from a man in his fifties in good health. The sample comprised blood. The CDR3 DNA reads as TGCGCCGGAAGACTAGCGGGAGTTAGAGATACGCAGTATTTT. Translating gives CAGRLAGVRDTQYF.